This entry is about one TCR beta chain. This specimen comes from a study of blood T cell repertoires in COVID-19. The overall study: Both acute and convalescent COVID-19 samples were obtained from the United States, Italy and Spain. PBMCs, B-cell-depleted T cells, or T cells were the source of the cDNA or gDNA that made up the material.

How the authors handled the data: Cell counts per sample came from amplifying reference gene primers. This table comes from immunoSEQ multiplex PCR, and its TCRdb copy is limited to in-frame clones, with some not included. V, J and clone size derive from that table, while D and trimming were established from the DNA sequence. The sample holds 150,000 to 170,000 clones, around 78% seen once. Material: peripheral blood. This TCR was sampled from a man of 80 years or more with acute or convalescent COVID-19.

The chain's CDR3 is CASSSRDRGYEQYV. Here the CDR3 DNA reads TGTGCCAGCAGCTCCCGGGACAGGGGCTACGAGCAGTACGTC. The rearrangement uses TRBV7-8 and TRBJ2-7; 10 nucleotides line up with TRBD1. This CDR3 has 14 amino acids. The germline V gene encodes CDR1 SGHVS and CDR2 FQNEAQ. V shed 4 bases, J shed 3 bases, and the junction held 3 bases outside the gene matches.